Here is one T cell receptor (beta chain) with its context. What it binds is not known. The data stem from a study of OX40 agonist ivuxolimab in advanced cancers. Study information: It was permissible to have had prior anti-PD-1, anti-PD-L1 or anti-CTLA-4 therapy, and approximately 38% had some.

The repertoire was sequenced with immunoSEQ multiplex PCR; TCRdb's copy has only in-frame clones and lacks some. The repertoire holds approximately 22,000 clones, with 85% to 90% as singletons. Germline V gene data show CDR1 as MNHEY and CDR2 as SVGAGI. V lost 2 bases and J lost 8, with 19 bases in between. This CDR3 is built from 16 residues. Whole-study findings and limits: Clonal expansion was seen in CD4+ and CD8+ blood T cells by week 6 at 0.1 to 3.0 mg/kg. Average numbers of expanded clones were greater in CD8+ T cells than in CD4+. Clonal expansion among partial responders at 0.1-3.0 mg/kg ranked near the lowest.

This rearrangement joins TRBV6-5 to TRBJ2-1, with D possibly being TRBD1 or TRBD2 (5 bases each). The sequencing here drew on CD4+ or CD8+ T cells sorted from blood, taken in a trial of the OX40 agonist ivuxolimab. The clonotype originates from an adult with an advanced solid tumor such as melanoma, head and neck, liver or kidney cancer. As DNA, the CDR3 is TGTGCCAGCAGTTACGCTCCCGGGGCCATAGGGCATGAGCAGTTCTTC. Translating it yields CASSYAPGAIGHEQFF.